Given below is one TCR beta chain in context. Construction of the TCR beta libraries employed iRepertoire HTBI primers in conjunction with Arm-PCR of CDR3 regions. Per the original data handling: Identified segments across samples numbered about 56 TRBV and more than 12 TRBJ. TCRdb reprocessed the multiplex PCR reads via MiXCR and lists one record per CDR3 protein. These V and J calls derive from TCRdb rather than the authors' analysis. The sample shows 600,000 to 800,000 distinct CDR3 sequences, approximately 29% of them seen only once. The data were obtained in a study of regulatory T cells in long-lasting Graves disease. The time point was: persistent/refractory GD, antithyroid drugs over 5 years with positive TRAb. The TCR library was prepared using RNA isolated from PBMCs. The CDR3 has 14 amino acids. CDR1 and CDR2 from the germline V gene are SQVTM and ANQGSEA. Trimming pared 0 bases from V and 3 bases from J, leaving 11 bases between.

The V gene is TRBV29-1, the J gene TRBJ1-1, with D possibly matching TRBD1 (6 bases). This material consisted of peripheral blood mononuclear cells (PBMCs), taken when the disease was refractory, from a patient treated with antithyroid drugs. The receptor comes from a female donor with Graves disease. CDR3 nucleotide sequence: TGCAGCGTTGAAGACACAGGGAGGGACACTGAAGCTTTCTTT. Translated: CSVEDTGRDTEAFF.